Shown below are 9 T cell receptor beta chains from a single sample sequenced in a study of T cell responses to AZD1222 COVID-19 vaccine. TCRdb's copy holds only in-frame clones and misses some; the assay was immunoSEQ multiplex PCR. The data show some 92,000 clones, over 80% seen once. Sequences were derived from peripheral blood, sampled on day 0 of AZD1222 vaccination. Receptors originate from an adult in good health.

CDR3 DNA sequence: TGTGCCACCTTACAGGGACCCCAGGCGCCCCAGCATTTT. It specifies CATLQGPQAPQHF. The rearrangement joins TRBV21-1 to TRBJ1-5; TRBD1 was called by the table and not checked on the DNA. TRBV21-1 is assigned pseudogene status. This CDR3 contains 13 residues.

The gene calls are TRBV6-5 and TRBJ2-7; 10 bases map to TRBD2. The V gene's germline CDR1 is MNHEY and CDR2 SVGAGI. This CDR3 is built from 15 residues. V lost 1 base, J lost 3 bases, and 3 bases stayed unmatched. The CDR3, as DNA: TGTGCCAGCAGTTACTTCAGCGGGAGGGTCTACGAGCAGTACTTC. The encoded protein is CASSYFSGRVYEQYF.

V is TRBV6-5 and J is TRBJ1-1, with D uncertain. The ends were cut back, 4 bases at V and 9 bases at J, with 18 bases in the middle. The germline gives CDR1 MNHEY, CDR2 SVGAGI. CDR3 length: 14 residues. The CDR3 is CASSSLTMAGQAFF. DNA of the CDR3: TGTGCCAGCAGTTCCCTAACAATGGCGGGTCAAGCTTTCTTT.

The genes are TRBV3-1 (or the pseudogene TRBV3-2) and TRBJ2-5; the match to TRBD2 covers 13 bases. Germline V gives CDR1 LGHDT, CDR2 YNNKEL (reference sequence). Losses at the gene ends were 4 bases for V and 5 bases for J; bases not matched to a gene: 4. The CDR3 covers 15 residues. CDR3 sequence: CASSLGLAGMETQYF. The CDR3, as DNA: TGTGCCAGCAGCCTGGGACTAGCGGGGATGGAGACCCAGTACTTC.

The rearrangement uses TRBV27 and TRBJ2-7; possibly TRBD2 for D (5 bases). This CDR3 comprises 13 residues. V dropped 4 bases and J dropped 2 bases, with 9 bases sitting between them. The V gene's germline CDR1 is MNHEY and CDR2 SMNVEV (reference sequence). CDR3 bases: TGTGCCAGCAGTTCGAGAGGGCCCTACGAGCAGTACTTC. It encodes CASSSRGPYEQYF.

V gene TRBV7-3 combines with J gene TRBJ2-3; D remains unclear. This CDR3 has 17 residues. From germline, CDR1 is SGHTA and CDR2 FQGTGA. V dropped 2 bases and J dropped 2 bases, with 17 bases sitting between them. CDR3 in amino acids: CASSLGAPGINTDTQYF. CDR3 DNA: TGTGCCAGCAGCTTAGGAGCTCCTGGGATAAACACAGATACGCAGTATTTT.

The chain is built from TRBV11-3 and TRBJ1-1, with D perhaps TRBD1 (5 bases). Germline V lookup: CDR1 SGHNT, CDR2 YENEEA. CDR3 length: 13 amino acids. The V gene lost 4 bases and the J gene lost 5 bases, with 11 bases spanning the gap. In nucleotides, the CDR3 is TGTGCCAGCAGCTCCCTGGGGGAAACTGAAGCTTTCTTT. This codes for CASSSLGETEAFF. Based on the CDR3 plus reference TRBV11-3 and TRBJ1-1, the full variable domain is EAGVVQSPRYKIIEKKQPVAFWCNPISGHNTLYWYLQNLGQGPELLIRYENEEAVDDSQLPKDRFSAERLKGVDSTLKIQPAELGDSAVYLCASSSLGETEAFFGQGTRLTVV.

With regard to this clone: The DNA is left out, because the CDR3 cannot be placed on it with certainty; the CDR3 is given as TCRdb lists it. The gene calls are TRBV5-1 and TRBJ2-5; the table's D call of TRBD2 was not tested on the DNA. In germline, CDR1 is SGHRS, CDR2 YFSETQ. The CDR3 spans 14 amino acids, including both terminal residues. CDR3 loop: CASCPGSTQETQYF.

The chain joins TRBV3-1 (or the pseudogene TRBV3-2) to TRBJ1-5, with 8 bases fitting TRBD1. This CDR3 region has 15 residues. Germline V CDR1 and CDR2: LGHDT, YNNKEL (reference sequence). Unmatched junction bases numbered 10, after V lost 3 bases and J lost 9 bases. The CDR3 spells CASSQGTGVWGPQHF. The CDR3 DNA sequence: TGTGCCAGCAGCCAGGGGACAGGCGTCTGGGGGCCCCAGCATTTT.